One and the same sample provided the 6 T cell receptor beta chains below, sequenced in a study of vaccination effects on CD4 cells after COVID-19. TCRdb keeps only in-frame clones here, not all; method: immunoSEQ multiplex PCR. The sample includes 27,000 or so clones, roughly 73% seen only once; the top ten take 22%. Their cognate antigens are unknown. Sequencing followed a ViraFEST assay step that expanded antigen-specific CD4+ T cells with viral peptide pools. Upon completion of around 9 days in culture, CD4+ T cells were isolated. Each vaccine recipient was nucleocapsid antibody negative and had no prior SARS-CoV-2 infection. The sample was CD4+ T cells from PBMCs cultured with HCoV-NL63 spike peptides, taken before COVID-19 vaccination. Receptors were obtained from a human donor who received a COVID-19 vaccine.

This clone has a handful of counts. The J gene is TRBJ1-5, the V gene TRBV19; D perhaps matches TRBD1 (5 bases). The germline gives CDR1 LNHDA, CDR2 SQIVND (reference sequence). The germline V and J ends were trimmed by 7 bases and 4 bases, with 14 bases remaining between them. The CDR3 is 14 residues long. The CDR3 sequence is CASTYAGPNQPQHF. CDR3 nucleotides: TGTGCCAGTACCTACGCAGGGCCGAATCAGCCCCAGCATTTT.

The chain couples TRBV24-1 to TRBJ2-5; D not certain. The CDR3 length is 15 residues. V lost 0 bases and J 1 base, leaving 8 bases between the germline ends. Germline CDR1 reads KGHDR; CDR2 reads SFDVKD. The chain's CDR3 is CATSDLRTGQETQYF. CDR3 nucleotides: TGTGCCACCAGTGATTTGCGCACGGGCCAAGAGACCCAGTACTTC.

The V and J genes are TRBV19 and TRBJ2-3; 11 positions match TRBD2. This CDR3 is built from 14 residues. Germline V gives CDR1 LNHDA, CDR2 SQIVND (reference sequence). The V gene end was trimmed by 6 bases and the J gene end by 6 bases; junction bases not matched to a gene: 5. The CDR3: CASSRLAGRDTQYF. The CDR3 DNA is TGTGCCAGTAGCAGACTAGCGGGAAGGGATACGCAGTATTTT.

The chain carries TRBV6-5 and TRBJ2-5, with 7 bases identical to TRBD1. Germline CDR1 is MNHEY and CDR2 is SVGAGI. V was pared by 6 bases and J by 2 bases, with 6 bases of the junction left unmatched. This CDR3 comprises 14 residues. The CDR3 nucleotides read TGTGCCAGCAGGAGGGGCAGGGGGCAAGAGACCCAGTACTTC. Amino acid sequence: CASRRGRGQETQYF.

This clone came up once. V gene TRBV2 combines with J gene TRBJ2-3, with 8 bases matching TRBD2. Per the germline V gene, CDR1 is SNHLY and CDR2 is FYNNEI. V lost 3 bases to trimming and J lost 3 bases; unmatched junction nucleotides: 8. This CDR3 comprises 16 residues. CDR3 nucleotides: TGTGCCAGCAGTGAGGGTAGCGGGGTGGGGACAGATACGCAGTATTTT. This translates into CASSEGSGVGTDTQYF.

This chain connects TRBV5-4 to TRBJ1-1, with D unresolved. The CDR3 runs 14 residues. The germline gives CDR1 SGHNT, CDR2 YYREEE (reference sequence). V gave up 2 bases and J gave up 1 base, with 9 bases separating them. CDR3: CASSFGMENTEAFF. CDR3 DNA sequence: TGTGCCAGCAGCTTCGGGATGGAGAACACTGAAGCTTTCTTT.